The rows below give T cell receptor beta chains drawn from one sample of a study of human T cells and chemical hapten exposure. TCRdb reanalysed the 5' RACE reads using MiXCR and keeps one entry per CDR3 protein. Among around 82,000 distinct CDR3 sequences listed, approximately 8% were seen once. These receptors were obtained from a male donor in good health. The CDR3 runs from the conserved cysteine through the conserved F or W. The D gene is left open where the match is weak. Part of the rows lack a size; the others show once, few, many or a class for expanded clones.

j_call	clone_size	d_call	v_call	cdr3_nt	cdr3_aa
TRBJ1-1	.	.	TRBV7-3	TGTGCCAGCAGCTTAAGTGCAGCTTTGAACACTGAAGCTTTCTTT	CASSLSAALNTEAFF
TRBJ2-7	.	.	TRBV14	TGTGCCAGCAGCCAAGATGGAAGGGGCGGCGCAGATAGTGACGAGCAGTACTTC	CASSQDGRGGADSDEQYF
TRBJ2-3	.	.	TRBV6-4	TGTGCCAGCAGCCCCGTAGCGGAGAGCACAGATACGCAGTATTTT	CASSPVAESTDTQYF
TRBJ2-7	few	.	TRBV5-1	TGCGCCAGCAGCTTGGCCGCGACCTACGAGCAGTACTTC	CASSLAATYEQYF
TRBJ1-1	many	TRBD1	TRBV28	TGTGCCAGCAGTCGGAACAGGGGGGCCGCCGAAGCTTTCTTT	CASSRNRGAAEAFF
TRBJ2-7	.	TRBD1	TRBV6-5	TGTGCCAGCAGTTACAGCACAGGGGGGCACGAGCAGTACTTC	CASSYSTGGHEQYF
TRBJ2-3	.	TRBD2	TRBV7-9	TGTGCCAGCAGCTTAGGGACTAGCGGGGTCACAGATACGCAGTATTTT	CASSLGTSGVTDTQYF
TRBJ2-7	many	TRBD2	TRBV15	TGTGCCACCAGCAGAGTACCGGGACTAGCGGAATACGAGCAGTACTTC	CATSRVPGLAEYEQYF
TRBJ2-1	many	TRBD2	TRBV6-6	TGTGCCAGCAGCGAGGGGACTAGCGGGAGCAATGAGCAGTTCTTC	CASSEGTSGSNEQFF
TRBJ2-5	few	.	TRBV9	TGTGCCAGCAGCGTAGCTAGTCTCGGGGAGCGAGAGACCCAGTACTTC	CASSVASLGERETQYF
TRBJ1-2	.	.	TRBV13	TGTGCCAGCAGCTCCCAGTATTATGGCTACACCTTC	CASSSQYYGYTF
TRBJ2-3	many	TRBD2	TRBV9	TGTGCCAGCAGCGCCCCCCTGGGATCGAGCGGGGGGTACACAGATACGCAGTATTTT	CASSAPLGSSGGYTDTQYF
TRBJ2-1	.	.	TRBV19	TGTGCCAGTAGTATCTACAATGAGCAGTTCTTC	CASSIYNEQFF
TRBJ2-3	.	TRBD2	TRBV10-2	TGCGCCAGCAGTTTCGGGACTAGCCGAGATACGCAGTATTTT	CASSFGTSRDTQYF
TRBJ2-1	.	TRBD1	TRBV4-1	TGCGCCAGCAGCCAAGAGACAGGGGGCTACAATGAGCAGTTCTTC	CASSQETGGYNEQFF
TRBJ2-3	many	TRBD2	TRBV5-1	TGCGCCAGCAGCCCTGGACTAGGGGTGTTAATGGGGACAGATACGCAGTATTTT	CASSPGLGVLMGTDTQYF
TRBJ2-7	many	TRBD2	TRBV5-6	TGTGCCAGCAGCCCGCCCCCCGGGACTAGCGGGGGCTACGAGCAGTACTTC	CASSPPPGTSGGYEQYF
TRBJ2-3	many	.	TRBV29-1	TGCAGCGTTGTTTGGGAGCCCCGCACAGATACGCAGTATTTT	CSVVWEPRTDTQYF
TRBJ1-2	many	.	TRBV29-1	TGCAGCGTTGCTGGAGGAGATGGCTACACCTTC	CSVAGGDGYTF
TRBJ2-1	.	TRBD2	TRBV12-5	TGTGCTAGTGGTTTCTGGGCGGGAGGGCCGGTTGAGCAGTTCTTC	CASGFWAGGPVEQFF
TRBJ1-1	once	TRBD1	TRBV7-6	TGTGCCAGCAGCCCGGGACAGGGATATGGAAGCACTGAAGCTTTCTTT	CASSPGQGYGSTEAFF
TRBJ2-6	many	.	TRBV19	TGTGGGTCCGTAGAAGTTGGGGCCAACGTCCTGACTTTC	CGSVEVGANVLTF
TRBJ1-1	few	.	TRBV6-2/TRBV6-3	TGTGCCAGCAGTTACTTAAAAGAGACTGAAGCTTTCTTT	CASSYLKETEAFF
TRBJ2-3	many	TRBD2	TRBV20-1	TGCAGTGCTAGAGACCTAGCGGGGCCCTCCACAGATACGCAGTATTTT	CSARDLAGPSTDTQYF